One T cell receptor (beta chain) is described in this entry. It was the approximately 120-subject validation cohort, separate from the roughly 700-subject first cohort, to which the donors belonged. This record comes from a study of cytomegalovirus exposure and HLA in healthy donors. Produced via immunoSEQ multiplex PCR; TCRdb's table is partial and in-frame only. In the table there are tens of thousands of clones, approximately 94% of which are singletons. Germline trimming cut 4 bases from V and 1 base from J; bases unmatched to any gene: 5. CDR1 and CDR2 from the germline V gene are LGHNA and YSLEER. The CDR3 has 18 amino acids.

Sample: PBMCs. This chain joins TRBV4-3 and TRBJ2-3; 16 positions agree with TRBD2. The source is a woman younger than 35 in good health and CMV-seronegative. CDR3 sequence reads: CASSRGLAGGPGTDTQYF. The CDR3 DNA sequence: TGCGCCAGCAGCCGGGGACTAGCGGGGGGGCCGGGCACAGATACGCAGTATTTT.